This T cell receptor beta chain was found in a study of T cells in Graves' hyperthyroidism and ophthalmopathy. The study's findings and limits: A model of 13 V-J features distinguished ophthalmopathy from stable hyperthyroidism. Among thyroid clonotypes expanded above 0.001, most also appeared in blood. With a median lead of 6.5 months before onset, the model predicted ophthalmopathy.

It was RNA transcripts that yielded the amplified TCR beta CDR3 regions. HTBI primers drove first-round RT-PCR of the TCR CDR3. In TCRdb, the multiplex PCR reads were re-called with MiXCR into one record per CDR3 protein. The repertoire consists of around 620,000 distinct CDR3 sequences, with 13% to 15% occurring once and the leading ten covering about 6.6%. A remark on this clonotype: Its antigen is not known.

The source of the PBMCs was 10 ml of fresh peripheral blood. This CDR3 region has 14 residues. The V gene lost 5 bases and the J gene lost 2 bases, with 12 bases spanning the gap. CDR1 is SGHNT, CDR2 YENEEA, per germline. The chain carries TRBV11-3 and TRBJ1-1; TRBD1 is a possible D gene (6 bases). The sequenced sample was blood. The receptor was isolated from a woman between 18 and 30 years old with Graves' ophthalmopathy. The CDR3 protein is CASSRGRGNTEAFF. DNA for the CDR3: TGTGCCAGCAGCCGGGGCAGGGGCAACACTGAAGCTTTCTTT.